One and the same sample provided the 10 T cell receptor beta chains below, sequenced in a study of cytomegalovirus exposure and HLA in healthy donors. The PCR employed 60 Vbeta primers together with 13 Jbeta primers. TCRdb's copy holds only in-frame clones and misses some; the assay was immunoSEQ multiplex PCR. The sample yields tens of thousands of clones, 87% seen once. The sample taken for sequencing was PBMCs. All receptors come from a boy aged 5-17 years in good health and CMV-seronegative.

The V gene is TRBV9, the J gene TRBJ1-2; D remains ambiguous. The CDR3 consists of 13 residues. V lost 4 bases to trimming and J lost 5 bases, with 12 bases between them. Germline CDR1 and CDR2: SGDLS and YYNGEE. The CDR3: CASSKEGPYGYTF. In DNA form, the CDR3 reads TGTGCCAGCAGCAAAGAGGGCCCTTATGGCTACACCTTC.

This sequence joins TRBV2 and TRBJ2-7; no firm D call. V was cut by 3 bases and J by 0 bases, with 12 bases left in between. This CDR3 spans 15 amino acids. The germline gives CDR1 SNHLY, CDR2 FYNNEI. In DNA, the CDR3 is TGTGCCAGCAGTGACTTTCAGGATACCTCCTACGAGCAGTACTTC. It yields the protein CASSDFQDTSYEQYF.

V and J are TRBV27 and TRBJ1-3; D gene ambiguous. This CDR3 is built from 17 residues. Germline loops: CDR1 MNHEY, CDR2 SMNVEV (reference sequence). V gave up 5 bases and J gave up 0 bases, with 17 bases separating them. The CDR3 reads CASSQLSPPSSGNTIYF. The CDR3 nucleotides are TGTGCCAGCAGTCAACTAAGTCCACCAAGCTCTGGAAACACCATATATTTT.

Written as DNA, the CDR3 is TGTGCCACCCGGCGAGGAACGGGAGACACAGATACGCAGTATTTT. It translates to CATRRGTGDTDTQYF. The rearrangement uses TRBV6-1 and TRBJ2-3, with D possibly TRBD2 on 6 matching bases. The CDR3 sequence is 15 residues long. In germline, CDR1 is MNHNS, CDR2 SASEGT. Trimming removed 10 bases from V and 2 bases from J, with 19 bases in between.

The sample holds a few counts of this clone. The V gene is TRBV5-1, the J gene TRBJ2-3, with TRBD1 identical over 11 bases. The CDR3 consists of 13 residues. From germline, CDR1 is SGHRS and CDR2 YFSETQ. The trim removed 4 bases at V and 9 bases at J, leaving 4 bases unmatched. CDR3 DNA: TGCGCCAGCAGCCACAGGACAGGGGGCACGCAGTATTTT. It is translated as CASSHRTGGTQYF.

The gene calls are TRBV7-2 and TRBJ1-2; a possible D gene is TRBD1 (6 bases). Germline V CDR1 and CDR2: SGHTA, FQGNSA. V lost 3 bases and J 3 bases, leaving 14 bases between the germline ends. The length of the CDR3 is 15 residues. The CDR3 here is CASSLRGSSDYGYTF. The CDR3 bases are TGTGCCAGCAGCTTGAGGGGGAGCAGTGACTATGGCTACACCTTC.

The chain combines TRBV6-5 with TRBJ1-5; the match to TRBD1 covers 8 bases. CDR1 is MNHEY and CDR2 is SVGAGI in the germline V gene. The CDR3 totals 15 residues. The V segment lost 5 bases and the J segment 2 bases; nucleotides outside the gene matches: 5. CDR3 sequence (DNA): TGTGCCAGCAGTAGGACAGGGTTGGGCAATCAGCCCCAGCATTTT. Translation: CASSRTGLGNQPQHF.

The rearrangement links TRBV29-1 to TRBJ2-7; tentatively, D is TRBD2 (5 bases). Per germline, CDR1 SQVTM and CDR2 ANQGSEA. The ends were cut back, 6 bases at V and 0 bases at J, with 9 bases in the middle. This CDR3 spans 12 amino acids. The CDR3 sequence is CSVNGDSYEQYF. The CDR3 DNA reads TGCAGCGTCAACGGGGACTCCTACGAGCAGTACTTC.

The rearrangement joins TRBV7-9 to TRBJ2-7; 7 nucleotides agree with TRBD1. The CDR3 spans 13 residues. The V segment lost 4 bases and the J segment 5 bases; nucleotides outside the gene matches: 5. CDR1 is SEHNR, CDR2 FQNEAQ, per germline (reference sequence). The CDR3 loop reads CASSSTGDHEQYF. CDR3 in DNA: TGTGCCAGCAGCTCAACAGGGGATCACGAGCAGTACTTC.

V gene TRBV15 combines with J gene TRBJ1-2; 9 bases match TRBD1. The CDR3 has 12 residues. Germline assignment: CDR1 LNHNV and CDR2 YYDKDF (reference sequence). The V segment lost 4 bases and the J segment 7 bases; nucleotides outside the gene matches: 1. The CDR3 is CATSKTGGGYTF. The DNA for the CDR3 is TGTGCCACCAGCAAGACAGGGGGTGGCTACACCTTC.